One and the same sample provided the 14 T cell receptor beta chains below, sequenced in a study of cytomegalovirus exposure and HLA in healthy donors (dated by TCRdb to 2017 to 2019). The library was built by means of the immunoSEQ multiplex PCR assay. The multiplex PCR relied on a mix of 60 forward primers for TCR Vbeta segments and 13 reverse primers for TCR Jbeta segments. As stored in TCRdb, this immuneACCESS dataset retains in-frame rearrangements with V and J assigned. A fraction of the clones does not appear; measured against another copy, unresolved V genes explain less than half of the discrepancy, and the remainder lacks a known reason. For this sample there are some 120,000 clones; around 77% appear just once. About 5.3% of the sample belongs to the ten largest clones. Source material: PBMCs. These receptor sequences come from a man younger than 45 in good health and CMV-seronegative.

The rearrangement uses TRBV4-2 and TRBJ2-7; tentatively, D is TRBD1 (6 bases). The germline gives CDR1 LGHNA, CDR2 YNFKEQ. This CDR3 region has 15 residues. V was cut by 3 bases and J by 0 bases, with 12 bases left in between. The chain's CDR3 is CASSHSRGRSYEQYF. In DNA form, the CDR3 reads TGTGCCAGCAGCCACAGCAGGGGTCGCTCCTACGAGCAGTACTTC.

CDR3 nucleotide sequence: TGTGCTAGTGGTTTAGGGGCCTCCTACAATGAGCAGTTCTTC. Protein product: CASGLGASYNEQFF. This chain joins TRBV12-5 and TRBJ2-1; possibly TRBD1 for D (5 bases). The CDR3 spans 14 residues. Germline CDR1 is LGHNT and CDR2 is FRNRAP. Between the trimmed V and J ends, which lost 3 bases and 0 bases, there was a span of 6 bases.

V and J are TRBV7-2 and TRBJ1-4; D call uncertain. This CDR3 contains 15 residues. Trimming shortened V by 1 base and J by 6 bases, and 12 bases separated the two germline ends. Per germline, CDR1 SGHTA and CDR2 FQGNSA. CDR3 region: CASSLGLGNHEKLFF. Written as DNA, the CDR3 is TGTGCCAGCAGCTTAGGCCTAGGAAACCATGAAAAACTGTTTTTT.

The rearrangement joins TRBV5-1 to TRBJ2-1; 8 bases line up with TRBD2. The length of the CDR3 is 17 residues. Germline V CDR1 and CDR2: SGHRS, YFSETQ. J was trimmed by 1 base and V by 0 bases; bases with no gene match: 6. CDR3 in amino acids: CASSLGVAGRSYNEQFF. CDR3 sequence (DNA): TGCGCCAGCAGCTTGGGAGTAGCGGGGAGATCCTACAATGAGCAGTTCTTC.

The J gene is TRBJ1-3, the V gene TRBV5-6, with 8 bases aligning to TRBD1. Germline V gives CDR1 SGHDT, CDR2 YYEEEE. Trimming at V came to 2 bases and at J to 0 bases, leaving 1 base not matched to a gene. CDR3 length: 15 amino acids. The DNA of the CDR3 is TGTGCCAGCAGCTTAGGGACAGGCTCTGGAAACACCATATATTTT. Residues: CASSLGTGSGNTIYF.

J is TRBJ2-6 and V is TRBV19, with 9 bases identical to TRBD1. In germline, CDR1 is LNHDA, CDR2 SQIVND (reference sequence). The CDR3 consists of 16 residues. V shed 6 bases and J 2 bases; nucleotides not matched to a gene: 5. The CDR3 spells CASRRQGGTGANVLTF. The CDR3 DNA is TGTGCCAGTAGGAGACAGGGGGGTACTGGGGCCAACGTCCTGACTTTC. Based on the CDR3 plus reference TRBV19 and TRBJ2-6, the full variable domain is DGGITQSPKYLFRKEGQNVTLSCEQNLNHDAMYWYRQDPGQGLRLIYYSQIVNDFQKGDIAEGYSVSREKKESFPLTVTSAQKNPTAFYLCASRRQGGTGANVLTFGAGSRLTVL.

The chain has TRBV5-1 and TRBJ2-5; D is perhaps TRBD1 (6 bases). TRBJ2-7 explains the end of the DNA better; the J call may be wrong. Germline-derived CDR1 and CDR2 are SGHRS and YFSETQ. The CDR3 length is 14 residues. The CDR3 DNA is TGCGCCAGCAGCGTTGACAGGCGACGATACGAGCAGTACTTC. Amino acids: CASSVDRRRYEQYF.

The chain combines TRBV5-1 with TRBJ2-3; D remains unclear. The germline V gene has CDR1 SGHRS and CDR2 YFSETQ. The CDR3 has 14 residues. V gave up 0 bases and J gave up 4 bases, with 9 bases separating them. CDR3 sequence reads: CASSLGQSADTQYF. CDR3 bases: TGCGCCAGCAGCTTGGGGCAGAGCGCAGATACGCAGTATTTT.

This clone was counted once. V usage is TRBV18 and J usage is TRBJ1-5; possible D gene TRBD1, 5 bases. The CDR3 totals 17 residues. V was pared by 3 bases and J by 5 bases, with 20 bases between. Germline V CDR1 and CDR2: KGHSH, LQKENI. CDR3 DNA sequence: TGTGCCAGCTCACCGGGGTCCAACATGGGGGGATATCAGCCCCAGCATTTT. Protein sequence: CASSPGSNMGGYQPQHF.

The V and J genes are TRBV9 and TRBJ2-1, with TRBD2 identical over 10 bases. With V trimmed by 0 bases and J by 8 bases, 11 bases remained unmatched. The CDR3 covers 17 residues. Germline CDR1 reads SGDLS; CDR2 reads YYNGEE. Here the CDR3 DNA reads TGTGCCAGCAGCGTAGCTCCTAGCGGGGGTACGGGGTATGAGCAGTTCTTC. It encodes CASSVAPSGGTGYEQFF. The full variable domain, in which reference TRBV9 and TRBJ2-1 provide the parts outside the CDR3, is DSGVTQTPKHLITATGQRVTLRCSPRSGDLSVYWYQQSLDQGLQFLIQYYNGEERAKGNILERFSAQQFPDLHSELNLSSLELGDSALYFCASSVAPSGGTGYEQFFGPGTRLTVL.

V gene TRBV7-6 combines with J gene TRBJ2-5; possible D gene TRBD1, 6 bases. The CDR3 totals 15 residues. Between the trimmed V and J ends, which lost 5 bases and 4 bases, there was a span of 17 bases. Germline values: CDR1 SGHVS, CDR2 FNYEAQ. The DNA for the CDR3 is TGTGCCAGCAGCCCCCGTCCAGGGGTGGGAGAGACCCAGTACTTC. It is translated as CASSPRPGVGETQYF.

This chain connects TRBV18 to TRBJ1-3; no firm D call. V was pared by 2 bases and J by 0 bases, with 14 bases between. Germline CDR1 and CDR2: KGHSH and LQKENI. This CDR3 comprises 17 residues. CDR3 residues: CASSPEGRSPSGNTIYF. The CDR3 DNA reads TGTGCCAGCTCACCAGAAGGCAGGTCCCCCTCTGGAAACACCATATATTTT.

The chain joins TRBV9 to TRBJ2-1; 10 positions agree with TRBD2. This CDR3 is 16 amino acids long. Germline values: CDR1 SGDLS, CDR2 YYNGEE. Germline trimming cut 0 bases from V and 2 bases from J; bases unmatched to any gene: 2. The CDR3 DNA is TGTGCCAGCAGCGTAGGGCTAGCGGGAGCCTACAATGAGCAGTTCTTC. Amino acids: CASSVGLAGAYNEQFF.

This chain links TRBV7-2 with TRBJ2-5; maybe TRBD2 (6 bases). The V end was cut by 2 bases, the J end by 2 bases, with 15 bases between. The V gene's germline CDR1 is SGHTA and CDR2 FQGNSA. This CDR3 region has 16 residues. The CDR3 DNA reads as TGTGCCAGCAGCTTATCAAGCGGTGGAGGGCAAGAGACCCAGTACTTC. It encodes CASSLSSGGGQETQYF.